The source of this T cell receptor (beta chain) is a study of T cell repertoires in cytomegalovirus infection. Overall study context: Carrying CMV and the relevant HLA type showed in public TCR beta signatures.

This clonotype was detected many times. No antigen is known for it. CDR1 and CDR2 from the germline V gene are SGHTA and FQGNSA. This CDR3 has 14 residues. The trim removed 5 bases at V and 10 bases at J, leaving 12 bases unmatched. TCRdb ran MiXCR on the reads and lists one entry per CDR3 protein. Among about 68,000 distinct CDR3 sequences, 22% were seen once, and the ten largest hold 60% to 85%. The chain has TRBV7-2 and TRBJ2-3, with 7 nucleotides matching TRBD2. The clonotype comes from a human donor in good health (CMV status not recorded). Some clones in this sample may be carry-over from other donors' samples. The source material was PBMCs, sequenced either directly or after in vitro stimulation (not recorded which). CDR3 sequence: CASSTSVTSSPQYF. CDR3 DNA: TGTGCCAGCAGCACGTCCGTGACTAGCTCTCCGCAGTATTTT.